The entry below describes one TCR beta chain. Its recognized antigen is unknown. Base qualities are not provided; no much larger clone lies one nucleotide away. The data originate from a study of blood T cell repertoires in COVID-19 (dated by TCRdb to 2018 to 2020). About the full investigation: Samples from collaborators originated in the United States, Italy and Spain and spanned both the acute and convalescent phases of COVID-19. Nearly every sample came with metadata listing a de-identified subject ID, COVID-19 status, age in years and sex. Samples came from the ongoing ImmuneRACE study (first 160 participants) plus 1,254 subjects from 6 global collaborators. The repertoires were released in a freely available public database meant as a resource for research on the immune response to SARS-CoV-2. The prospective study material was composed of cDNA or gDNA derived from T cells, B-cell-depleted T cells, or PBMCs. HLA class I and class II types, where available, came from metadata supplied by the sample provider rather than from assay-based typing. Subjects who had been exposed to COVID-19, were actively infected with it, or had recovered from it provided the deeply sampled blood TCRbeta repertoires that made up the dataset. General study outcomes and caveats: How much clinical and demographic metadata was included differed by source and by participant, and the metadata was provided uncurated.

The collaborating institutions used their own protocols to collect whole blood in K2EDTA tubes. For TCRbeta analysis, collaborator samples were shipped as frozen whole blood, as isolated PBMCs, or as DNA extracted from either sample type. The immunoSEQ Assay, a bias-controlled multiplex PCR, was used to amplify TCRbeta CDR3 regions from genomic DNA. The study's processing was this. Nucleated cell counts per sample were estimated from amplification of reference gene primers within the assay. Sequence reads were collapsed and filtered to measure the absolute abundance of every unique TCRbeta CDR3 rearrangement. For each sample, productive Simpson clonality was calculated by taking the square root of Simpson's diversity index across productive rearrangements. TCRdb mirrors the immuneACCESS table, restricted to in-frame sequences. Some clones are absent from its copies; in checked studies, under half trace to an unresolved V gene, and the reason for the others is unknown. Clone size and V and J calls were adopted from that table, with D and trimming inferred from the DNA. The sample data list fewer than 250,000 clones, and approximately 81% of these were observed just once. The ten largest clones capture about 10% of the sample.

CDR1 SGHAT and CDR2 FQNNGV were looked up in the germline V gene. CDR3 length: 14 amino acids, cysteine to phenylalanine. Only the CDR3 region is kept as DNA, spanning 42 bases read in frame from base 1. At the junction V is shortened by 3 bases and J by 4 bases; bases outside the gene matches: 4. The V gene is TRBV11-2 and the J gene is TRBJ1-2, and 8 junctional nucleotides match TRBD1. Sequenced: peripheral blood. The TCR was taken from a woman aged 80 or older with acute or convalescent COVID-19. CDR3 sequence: CASSFGQGGYGYTF. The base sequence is TGTGCCAGCAGCTTCGGACAGGGTGGCTATGGCTACACCTTC.